The clone carrying this TCR beta chain was seen at least ten times. This CDR3 has 14 amino acids. CDR1 is SGHKS and CDR2 is YYEKEE in the germline V gene (reference sequence). Trimming pared 4 bases from V and 1 base from J, leaving 9 bases between. This entry is derived from a study of blood T cells in healthy people across ages. Next came a second PCR, run for 7 to 11 cycles, which used a sample-barcoded 5' primer along with a J-beta primer mix. TCRdb re-called the 5' RACE reads through MiXCR, storing one row per CDR3 protein. In the table there are some 1.5 million distinct CDR3 sequences, over 25% of which are singletons.

This clonotype originated in a woman under 40 in good health. The rearrangement joins TRBV5-5 to TRBJ2-1; maybe TRBD2 (5 bases). Sequencing was carried out using blood. Here the CDR3 reads CASSADLSYNEQFF. The CDR3 DNA sequence: TGTGCCAGCAGCGCGGACTTATCCTACAATGAGCAGTTCTTC.